This T cell receptor (beta chain) stems from a study of OX40 agonist ivuxolimab in advanced cancers. Points from the study as a whole: The investigators did not determine what antigen specificity the expanded peripheral T cells had. Several nonresponders also turned out to have low normalized T-cell clonal expansion.

Systemic immunosuppression or autoimmune disease history was grounds to exclude patients. The study sampled blood at baseline, cycle 4 day 1, and cycle 7 day 1. V lost 4 bases and J lost 0, with 10 bases in between. The CDR3 is made up of 15 amino acids. From germline, CDR1 is SGHTA and CDR2 FQGNSA. The assay was immunoSEQ multiplex PCR, and TCRdb's table has in-frame clones only and misses some. The data show 50,000 to 65,000 clones, around 89% seen once. On this clone: What it recognizes is unknown.

This sequence originates from an adult with an advanced solid tumor such as melanoma, head and neck, liver or kidney cancer. The V gene is TRBV7-2, the J gene TRBJ2-1, with D perhaps TRBD2 (6 bases). The sequenced sample was CD4+ or CD8+ T cells sorted from blood, obtained in a trial of the OX40 agonist ivuxolimab. CDR3 sequence reads: CASSWDGSSYNEQFF. CDR3 DNA: TGTGCCAGCAGCTGGGACGGGAGCTCCTACAATGAGCAGTTCTTC.